A single sample is the source of the 17 T cell receptor beta chains below, sequenced in a study of blood T cell repertoires in COVID-19. TCRdb keeps only in-frame clones here, not all; method: immunoSEQ multiplex PCR. Among fewer than 500,000 clones, about nine tenths were seen once, and the ten largest hold about 0.7%. Sequences were obtained from PBMCs or T cells enriched from blood (not recorded which). The receptors were sampled from a woman aged 18 to 35 who had recovered from COVID-19.

The chain uses TRBV3-1 (or the pseudogene TRBV3-2) and TRBJ1-1, with D unresolved. CDR1 and CDR2 (germline): LGHDT, YNNKEL (reference sequence). V was pared by 1 base and J by 4 bases, with 10 bases between. There are 14 residues in the CDR3. The CDR3: CASSQGGQVTEAFF. The DNA of the CDR3 is TGTGCCAGCAGCCAAGGAGGGCAAGTCACTGAAGCTTTCTTT.

CDR3 sequence reads: CASSPQWTRDTEAFF. The CDR3 DNA follows: TGTGCCAGCTCACCACAATGGACGAGGGACACTGAAGCTTTCTTT. The chain employs TRBV18 and TRBJ1-1; no clear D. Looked up from germline, CDR1 is KGHSH and CDR2 is LQKENI. The CDR3 sequence is 15 residues long. The germline V and J ends were trimmed by 1 base and 3 bases, with 12 bases remaining between them.

The chain joins TRBV5-1 to TRBJ1-2, with D uncertain. Trimming took off 4 bases at V and 5 bases at J, with 12 bases between the two ends. This CDR3 has 13 amino acids. Germline lookup yields CDR1 SGHRS and CDR2 YFSETQ. This chain's CDR3 is CASSPDGVYGYTF. The CDR3 coding sequence is TGCGCCAGCAGCCCCGACGGGGTTTATGGCTACACCTTC.

V and J are TRBV10-3 and TRBJ2-1; 9 positions match TRBD2. Looked up from germline, CDR1 is ENHRY and CDR2 is SYGVKD. Germline trimming cut 7 bases from V and 10 bases from J; bases unmatched to any gene: 14. The CDR3 totals 15 residues. CDR3 DNA: TGTGCCATCACCAAAGGGCGGGGGGGCCCCCGGGAGCAGTTCTTC. This gives the protein CAITKGRGGPREQFF.

This chain links TRBV19 with TRBJ1-5; tentatively, D is TRBD1 (5 bases). Trimming took off 6 bases at V and 7 bases at J, with 16 bases between the two ends. CDR3 length equals 14 residues. Germline CDR1 and CDR2: LNHDA and SQIVND (reference sequence). The CDR3 coding sequence is TGTGCCAGTAGACCTAATGGGGGAGGGCAGCCCCAGCATTTT. Its protein product is CASRPNGGGQPQHF.

The V gene is TRBV7-6, the J gene TRBJ2-3; 8 bases line up with TRBD2. With V trimmed by 8 bases and J by 6 bases, 13 bases remained unmatched. The CDR3 covers 15 residues. Germline CDR1 is SGHVS and CDR2 is FNYEAQ. The DNA of the CDR3 is TGTGCCAGCGGCCGTTCCGGGGGGGCCCGGGATACGCAGTATTTT. Its protein product is CASGRSGGARDTQYF.

The chain carries TRBV5-6 and TRBJ2-3; no definite D call. Trimming cost V 5 bases and J 5 bases, with 9 bases left between them. There are 12 residues in the CDR3. Germline values: CDR1 SGHDT, CDR2 YYEEEE. CDR3 amino acids: CASSPPGDTQYF. The CDR3 DNA reads TGTGCCAGCAGTCCCCCGGGAGATACGCAGTATTTT.

The chain employs TRBV6-2 or TRBV6-3 and TRBJ2-3; D unclear. Germline assignment: CDR1 MNHEY and CDR2 SVGEGT. Deletions cut 2 bases from V and 3 bases from J, with 6 bases between. The CDR3 is made up of 13 amino acids. The DNA for the CDR3 is TGTGCCAGCAGTTACGTCCCGACAGATACGCAGTATTTT. Protein product: CASSYVPTDTQYF.

CDR3 DNA sequence: TGTGCCAGCAGTCTCAATCGGGACAGTAATTCACCCCTCCACTTT. It codes for CASSLNRDSNSPLHF. This chain joins TRBV6-5 and TRBJ1-6; 7 bases agree with TRBD1. This CDR3 contains 15 residues. Germline-derived CDR1 and CDR2 are MNHEY and SVGAGI. The ends lost 5 bases at V and 6 bases at J; junction bases unmatched: 7.

The chain carries TRBV21-1 and TRBJ1-5. TRBV21-1 counts as a pseudogene. The CDR3 contains 18 residues. The CDR3 sequence is CASSKQVVQGGRKQPQHF. The CDR3 coding sequence is TGTGCCAGCAGCAAACAGGTGGTCCAGGGTGGGAGGAAACAGCCCCAGCATTTT.

This chain joins TRBV9 and TRBJ1-3; TRBD1 aligns across 7 bases. Germline V gene data show CDR1 as SGDLS and CDR2 as YYNGEE. The CDR3 length is 14 residues. J gave up 5 bases and V 3 bases, and 5 bases lay outside the gene matches. The CDR3 DNA reads TGTGCCAGCAGCGCACAGGGGTATAGAAACACCATATATTTT. It codes for CASSAQGYRNTIYF.

In regard to this clone: The sample holds other DNA sequences that translate to the same CDR3. The chain employs TRBV12-3 or TRBV12-4 and TRBJ1-1; 7 nucleotides agree with TRBD1. This CDR3 is 12 amino acids long. V dropped 6 bases and J dropped 8; count of bases not matched to a gene: 6. DNA of the CDR3: TGTGCCAGCAGCACTACAGGGGCCGAAGCTTTCTTT. Encoded protein: CASSTTGAEAFF.

This sequence joins TRBV4-1 and TRBJ2-3; the D is unclear. Between the trimmed V and J ends, which lost 4 bases and 0 bases, there was a span of 5 bases. This CDR3 is 13 amino acids long. Germline-derived CDR1 and CDR2 are MGHRA and YSYEKL. CDR3 residues: CASSPLSTDTQYF. CDR3 coding DNA: TGCGCCAGCAGCCCCCTTAGCACAGATACGCAGTATTTT.

This clone was seen only once. This chain joins TRBV5-4 and TRBJ1-6; perhaps TRBD1 as D (5 bases). CDR1 is SGHNT and CDR2 is YYREEE in the germline V gene (reference sequence). The V end was cut by 4 bases, the J end by 7 bases, with 21 bases between. The CDR3 covers 17 residues. The CDR3 sequence: CASSPAGRPDRNSPLHF. In DNA, the CDR3 is TGTGCCAGCAGCCCGGCGGGGCGCCCCGATAGGAATTCACCCCTCCACTTT. Filled out from reference TRBV5-4 and TRBJ1-6, the complete variable domain reads ETGVTQSPTHLIKTRGQQVTLRCSSQSGHNTVSWYQQALGQGPQFIFQYYREEENGRGNFPPRFSGLQFPNYSSELNVNALELDDSALYLCASSPAGRPDRNSPLHFGNGTRLTVT.

V and J are TRBV11-2 and TRBJ2-1; TRBD2 matches 8 bases. Germline V gene sequence: CDR1 SGHAT, CDR2 FQNNGV. The CDR3 has 18 residues. V was pared by 1 base and J by 6 bases, with 14 bases of the junction left unmatched. CDR3 sequence reads: CASSLGAGGLTRANEQFF. The CDR3 DNA reads as TGTGCCAGCAGCTTAGGGGCGGGGGGTCTTACGAGGGCCAATGAGCAGTTCTTC.

This chain connects TRBV2 to TRBJ2-7; tentative D call: TRBD2 (5 bases). V shed 1 base and J shed 4 bases, with 14 bases lying between them. Germline CDR1 reads SNHLY; CDR2 reads FYNNEI. This CDR3 is built from 15 residues. CDR3 sequence (DNA): TGTGCCAGCAGTGAAGGGGAACTAGAGGCTTACGAGCAGTACTTC. Its protein product is CASSEGELEAYEQYF. The full variable domain, rest sourced from reference TRBV2 and TRBJ2-7, is EPEVTQTPSHQVTQMGQEVILRCVPISNHLYFYWYRQILGQKVEFLVSFYNNEISEKSEIFDDQFSVERPDGSNFTLKIRSTKLEDSAMYFCASSEGELEAYEQYFGPGTRLTVT.

The chain links TRBV9 to TRBJ1-1; a possible D gene is TRBD1 (5 bases). This CDR3 region has 15 residues. Germline CDR1 and CDR2: SGDLS and YYNGEE. With 0 bases removed from V and 4 bases from J, the gap between germline ends came to 13 bases. This CDR3 is CASSVATGVGTEAFF. CDR3 bases: TGTGCCAGCAGCGTAGCTACGGGGGTAGGCACTGAAGCTTTCTTT.